These 24 T cell receptor beta chains originate from one sample sequenced in a study of T cell responses to AZD1222 COVID-19 vaccine. TCRdb's table, derived via immunoSEQ multiplex PCR, lists solely in-frame clones and lacks some. The repertoire has about 150,000 clones, approximately 89% of them found once; the top ten carry 1% to 1.5%. The sample was peripheral blood, taken 28 days after the second AZD1222 dose. The receptor source for this set is an adult who received the AZD1222 COVID-19 vaccine.

This chain joins TRBV7-3 and TRBJ2-1; unclear D gene. CDR3 size: 12 residues. V lost 4 bases to trimming and J lost 10 bases, with 11 bases between them. Germline values: CDR1 SGHTA, CDR2 FQGTGA. The DNA of the CDR3 is TGTGCCAGCAGCTCCACTGCCTCCGAGCAGTTCTTC. Amino acid sequence: CASSSTASEQFF.

In this sample, this clone turned up a few times. The chain recombines TRBV5-8 with TRBJ2-5; a weak D match, TRBD2 (5 bases). The CDR3 sequence is 12 residues long. In germline, CDR1 is SGHTS, CDR2 YDEGEE. Trimming removed 2 bases from V and 5 bases from J, with 7 bases in between. DNA for the CDR3: TGTGCCAGCAGCTTCAGAGGGGAGACCCAGTACTTC. It encodes CASSFRGETQYF.

The chain combines TRBV28 with TRBJ1-1; TRBD1 agrees at 7 bases. The CDR3 sequence is 16 residues long. Germline CDR1 reads MDHEN; CDR2 reads SYDVKM. J was trimmed by 7 bases and V by 2 bases; bases with no gene match: 13. CDR3 nucleotide sequence: TGTGCCAGCAGTTTACAAGCCGAGGGGGCGCGTGGTGAAGCTTTCTTT. This encodes CASSLQAEGARGEAFF.

V is TRBV6-1 and J is TRBJ1-1; the D is unclear. V was trimmed by 3 bases and J by 1 base, leaving 9 bases between them. From germline, CDR1 is MNHNS and CDR2 SASEGT. CDR3 length: 14 amino acids. CDR3 nucleotides: TGTGCCAGCAGTGAGCCCTCCGGGAACACTGAAGCTTTCTTT. Its protein product is CASSEPSGNTEAFF.

This chain uses TRBV9 with TRBJ1-1; weak D call: TRBD1 (6 bases). The CDR3 is 14 residues long. Trimming pared 1 base from V and 5 bases from J, leaving 12 bases between. The germline CDR1 and CDR2 sequences are SGDLS and YYNGEE. This CDR3 is CASSVKQGATEAFF. DNA for the CDR3: TGTGCCAGCAGCGTAAAACAGGGAGCAACTGAAGCTTTCTTT.

The V and J genes are TRBV9 and TRBJ2-2, with 8 bases lining up with TRBD1. V shed 1 base, J shed 6 bases, and the junction held 5 bases outside the gene matches. Germline-derived CDR1 and CDR2 are SGDLS and YYNGEE. This CDR3 comprises 15 residues. The CDR3 DNA sequence: TGTGCCAGCAGCGTATTCCAGGGGGCATCCGGGGAGCTGTTTTTT. The encoded protein is CASSVFQGASGELFF. Together with reference TRBV9 and TRBJ2-2, the CDR3 gives the full variable domain: DSGVTQTPKHLITATGQRVTLRCSPRSGDLSVYWYQQSLDQGLQFLIQYYNGEERAKGNILERFSAQQFPDLHSELNLSSLELGDSALYFCASSVFQGASGELFFGEGSRLTVL.

The genes are TRBV7-2 and TRBJ1-4; D unresolved. CDR3 length equals 16 residues. The V gene's germline CDR1 is SGHTA and CDR2 FQGNSA. V was cut by 5 bases and J by 0 bases, with 13 bases left in between. The CDR3 DNA follows: TGTGCCAGCAGCCCAAGATTAGATGCAACTAATGAAAAACTGTTTTTT. This codes for CASSPRLDATNEKLFF.

This chain uses TRBV4-2 with TRBJ1-2, with TRBD1 identical over 8 bases. Trimming removed 3 bases from V and 5 bases from J; junction bases left unmatched: 2. The CDR3 contains 13 residues. The V gene's germline CDR1 is LGHNA and CDR2 YNFKEQ. The CDR3 DNA reads TGTGCCAGCAGCCATCGGACAGGGTATGGCTACACCTTC. It encodes CASSHRTGYGYTF.

V gene TRBV7-9 combines with J gene TRBJ1-4; no clear D. V lost 1 base, J lost 2 bases, and 5 bases lay in between. The CDR3 has 14 residues. Germline V gives CDR1 SEHNR, CDR2 FQNEAQ (reference sequence). The DNA for the CDR3 is TGTGCCAGCAGCTTAGACGGGACTAATGAAAAACTGTTTTTT. Residues: CASSLDGTNEKLFF.

This rearrangement joins TRBV6-5 to TRBJ2-3; maybe TRBD1 (6 bases). The CDR3 totals 13 residues. Germline V CDR1 and CDR2: MNHEY, SVGAGI. The ends were cut back, 7 bases at V and 5 bases at J, with 13 bases in the middle. The CDR3 sequence is CASNQGNEDTQYF. The CDR3 nucleotides are TGTGCCAGCAACCAGGGGAACGAAGATACGCAGTATTTT.

This rearrangement joins TRBV2 to TRBJ2-7; 7 bases match TRBD1. Looked up from germline, CDR1 is SNHLY and CDR2 is FYNNEI. V gave up 5 bases and J gave up 0 bases; unmatched junction bases: 7. There are 15 residues in the CDR3. The CDR3 reads CASSQGAGGSYEQYF. The CDR3 nucleotides are TGTGCCAGCAGTCAAGGGGCAGGGGGCTCCTACGAGCAGTACTTC.

The V gene is TRBV7-6, the J gene TRBJ2-1; 10 bases align to TRBD2. V trimming: 2 bases; J trimming: 8 bases; junction bases outside the gene matches: 9. The V gene's germline CDR1 is SGHVS and CDR2 FNYEAQ. This CDR3 is built from 16 residues. This CDR3 is CASSLPLAGGVDEQFF. CDR3 nucleotide sequence: TGTGCCAGCAGCTTACCTTTAGCGGGAGGTGTTGATGAGCAGTTCTTC. The full variable domain, with the rest looked up from reference TRBV7-6 and TRBJ2-1, is GAGVSQSPRYKVTKRGQDVALRCDPISGHVSLYWYRQALGQGPEFLTYFNYEAQQDKSGLPNDRFSAERPEGSISTLTIQRTEQRDSAMYRCASSLPLAGGVDEQFFGPGTRLTVL.

The rearrangement uses TRBV19 and TRBJ1-1; D is ambiguous. With 3 bases removed from V and 8 bases from J, the gap between germline ends came to 13 bases. Per the germline V gene, CDR1 is LNHDA and CDR2 is SQIVND (reference sequence). This CDR3 is 13 amino acids long. The DNA of the CDR3 is TGTGCCAGTAGTATCGGCTTAAGGGTAGAAGCTTTCTTT. This gives the protein CASSIGLRVEAFF.

This chain uses TRBV7-8 with TRBJ2-7; D tentatively reads TRBD1 or TRBD2 (5 bases each). Trimming pared 4 bases from V and 2 bases from J, leaving 18 bases between. The germline gives CDR1 SGHVS, CDR2 FQNEAQ. The length of the CDR3 is 16 residues. In DNA form, the CDR3 reads TGTGCCAGCAGCTCCCGTAGGGGACGCAGCACCTACGAGCAGTACTTC. It yields the protein CASSSRRGRSTYEQYF. The whole variable domain, filled in from reference TRBV7-8 and TRBJ2-7, reads GAGVSQSPRYKVAKRGQDVALRCDPISGHVSLFWYQQALGQGPEFLTYFQNEAQLDKSGLPSDRFFAERPEGSVSTLKIQRTQQEDSAVYLCASSSRRGRSTYEQYFGPGTRLTVT.

The V and J genes are TRBV7-9 and TRBJ2-5; D possibly uses TRBD1 or TRBD2 (5 bases each). CDR1 is SEHNR and CDR2 is FQNEAQ in the germline V gene (reference sequence). This CDR3 has 16 residues. The V end lost 0 bases, the J end lost 4 bases, and 15 bases lay between the germline ends. The CDR3 nucleotides are TGTGCCAGCAGCTTAGCCCTTGGGCCTGGGGGAGAGACCCAGTACTTC. Translating it yields CASSLALGPGGETQYF.

CDR3 residues: CASSLAGASNQPQHF. CDR3 coding DNA: TGTGCCAGCAGCTTGGCAGGGGCCAGCAATCAGCCCCAGCATTTT. V and J are TRBV5-4 and TRBJ1-5; possible D gene TRBD1, 6 bases. The CDR3 is 15 amino acids. Germline CDR1 is SGHNT and CDR2 is YYREEE (reference sequence). V was cut by 0 bases and J by 1 base, with 8 bases left in between.

CDR3 residues: CASSLLLAGGPKRDEQFF. The CDR3 coding sequence is TGTGCCAGCAGTTTGTTACTAGCGGGGGGTCCCAAGAGGGATGAGCAGTTCTTC. The V and J genes are TRBV27 and TRBJ2-1; 12 nucleotides line up with TRBD2. V shed 3 bases, J shed 8 bases, and the junction held 14 bases outside the gene matches. The CDR3 sequence is 18 residues long. In germline, CDR1 is MNHEY, CDR2 SMNVEV (reference sequence).

CDR3 loop: CASSEGLMDEQYF. CDR3 nucleotide sequence: TGTGCCAGCAGTGAAGGACTCATGGACGAGCAGTACTTC. The chain recombines TRBV2 with TRBJ2-7; D is unclear. Germline assignment: CDR1 SNHLY and CDR2 FYNNEI. The CDR3 spans 13 residues. The V and J ends lost 1 base and 5 bases respectively, with 9 bases between them. The variable domain in full, completed from reference TRBV2 and TRBJ2-7, reads EPEVTQTPSHQVTQMGQEVILRCVPISNHLYFYWYRQILGQKVEFLVSFYNNEISEKSEIFDDQFSVERPDGSNFTLKIRSTKLEDSAMYFCASSEGLMDEQYFGPGTRLTVT.

The CDR3 region is CASSDRGIIPLHF. The DNA for the CDR3 is TGTGCCAGCAGTGACAGGGGGATAATTCCCCTCCACTTT. The rearrangement joins TRBV3-1 (or the pseudogene TRBV3-2) to TRBJ1-6; 9 bases are a match to TRBD1. Germline CDR1 reads LGHDT; CDR2 reads YNNKEL (reference sequence). V shed 6 bases and J 13 bases; nucleotides not matched to a gene: 7. CDR3 length: 13 residues.

The CDR3 bases are TGTGCCAGCAGCAATTACCTACCGGGACTAACGGTGGAAGATACGCAGTATTTT. Translation gives CASSNYLPGLTVEDTQYF. The chain links TRBV21-1 to TRBJ2-3; the table's TRBD2 call for D was not verified on the DNA. TRBV21-1 is assigned pseudogene status. The CDR3 is made up of 18 amino acids.

The chain employs TRBV6-5 and TRBJ1-2, with TRBD1 matching over 11 bases. The CDR3 is 14 residues long. V lost 5 bases, J lost 8 bases, and 7 bases stayed unmatched. Looked up from germline, CDR1 is MNHEY and CDR2 is SVGAGI. This CDR3 is CASSLDRGRRGYTF. DNA for the CDR3: TGTGCCAGCAGTCTGGACAGGGGGCGCCGAGGCTACACCTTC.

The rearrangement joins TRBV28 to TRBJ1-2, with 9 nucleotides matching TRBD1. This CDR3 has 13 amino acids. V shed 10 bases, J shed 7 bases, and the junction held 10 bases outside the gene matches. CDR1 and CDR2 (germline): MDHEN, SYDVKM. In nucleotides, the CDR3 is TGTGCCATCCGGGGACAGGGAAAATCTGGCTACACCTTC. As protein: CAIRGQGKSGYTF.

This chain links TRBV28 with TRBJ1-1; 9 bases line up with TRBD1. The CDR3 length is 14 residues. Trimming cost V 5 bases and J 0 bases; bases outside gene matches: 1. CDR1 is MDHEN, CDR2 SYDVKM, per germline. In nucleotides, the CDR3 is TGTGCCAGCAGTCGGGACAGGGTGAACACTGAAGCTTTCTTT. Protein product: CASSRDRVNTEAFF.

The chain carries TRBV6-1 and TRBJ1-1; 7 bases agree with TRBD1. The CDR3 is made up of 19 amino acids. V shed 6 bases, J shed 4 bases, and the junction held 23 bases outside the gene matches. The germline gives CDR1 MNHNS, CDR2 SASEGT. Written as DNA, the CDR3 is TGTGCCAGCAGCGAACGGGTCGGAGGGGGCGCGATGTTGGGCACTGAAGCTTTCTTT. As protein: CASSERVGGGAMLGTEAFF.